A single T cell receptor (beta chain) is shown here with its context. Its matching antigen is unknown. Only in-frame clones appear in the TCRdb table, and some are missing; sequencing was by immunoSEQ multiplex PCR. The sample gives several thousand clones, over 60% of which show up once; approximately 44% is in the top ten. The data originate from a study of CD8 T cell repertoires and HIV-1 epitope variants. V lost 5 bases and J lost 3; bases outside the gene matches: 4. Germline CDR1 and CDR2: KGHSH and LQKENI. The CDR3 has 14 amino acids. Sequences were obtained from cultured CD8+ T cells derived from PBMCs. This receptor was obtained from a male donor with HIV. The genes are TRBV18 and TRBJ1-5; TRBD1 agrees at 7 bases. The CDR3 loop is CASSSTGPNQPQHF. In DNA form, the CDR3 reads TGTGCCAGCTCATCGACAGGGCCCAATCAGCCCCAGCATTTT.